This T cell receptor beta chain was identified in a study of STAT3 mutations in large granular lymphocyte leukemia. Study-wide context: Canonical activating STAT3 mutations were detected in roughly half of the longitudinally sequenced T-LGLL patients. General study results and limits: In T-cell large granular lymphocyte leukemia, about half of patients showed multiple immunodominant subclonotypes.

Germline V gene data show CDR1 as KGHSH and CDR2 as LQKENI. Trimming cost V 2 bases and J 2 bases; bases outside gene matches: 0. The CDR3 is made up of 14 amino acids. Notes on this clone: Its antigen is not known.

TCRbeta libraries averaged around 38,000 productive templates per sample. Sequencing was performed with immunoSEQ multiplex PCR; in TCRdb, only in-frame clones are kept and a portion is missing. The sample contains about 2,400 clones, 55% to 80% of which appear only once. The chain employs TRBV18 and TRBJ2-1, with 7 bases identical to TRBD1. Sequencing was carried out using peripheral blood mononuclear cells. This TCR came from a woman aged 45-65 years with T-cell large granular lymphocyte leukemia. Some clones in this sample may be carry-over from other donors' samples. Here the CDR3 DNA reads TGTGCCAGCTCACCAGGGACAGCCTACAATGAGCAGTTCTTC. It is translated as CASSPGTAYNEQFF.